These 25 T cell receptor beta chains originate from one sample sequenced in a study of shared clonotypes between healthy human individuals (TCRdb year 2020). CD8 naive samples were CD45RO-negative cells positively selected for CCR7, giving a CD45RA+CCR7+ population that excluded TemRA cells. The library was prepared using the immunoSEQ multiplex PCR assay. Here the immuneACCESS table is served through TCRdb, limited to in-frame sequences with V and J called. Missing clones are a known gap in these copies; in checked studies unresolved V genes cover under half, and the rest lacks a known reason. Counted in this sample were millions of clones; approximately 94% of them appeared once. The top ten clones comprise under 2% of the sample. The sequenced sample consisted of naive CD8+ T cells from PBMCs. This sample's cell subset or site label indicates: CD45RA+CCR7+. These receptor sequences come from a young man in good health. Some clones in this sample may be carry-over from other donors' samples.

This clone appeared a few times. The CDR3 loop is CASSLGLALQETQYF. CDR3 bases: TGTGCCAGCAGCTTAGGTCTCGCCCTCCAAGAGACCCAGTACTTC. The chain joins TRBV11-2 to TRBJ2-5; no clear D. The V and J ends lost 1 base and 1 base respectively, with 10 bases between them. This CDR3 contains 15 residues. CDR1 and CDR2 from the germline V gene are SGHAT and FQNNGV.

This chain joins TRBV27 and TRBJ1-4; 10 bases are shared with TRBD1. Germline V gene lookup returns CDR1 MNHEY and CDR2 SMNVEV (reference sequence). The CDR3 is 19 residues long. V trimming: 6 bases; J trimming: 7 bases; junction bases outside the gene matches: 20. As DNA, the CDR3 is TGTGCCAGCAGCCCCCGGGACAGGGGCTTCGGCCCGGCACTTGAAAAACTGTTTTTT. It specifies CASSPRDRGFGPALEKLFF. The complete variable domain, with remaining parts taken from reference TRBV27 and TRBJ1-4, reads EAQVTQNPRYLITVTGKKLTVTCSQNMNHEYMSWYRQDPGLGLRQIYYSMNVEVTDKGDVPEGYKVSRKEKRNFPLILESPSPNQTSLYFCASSPRDRGFGPALEKLFFGSGTQLSVL.

Here the CDR3 reads CASSYDPQAAYGYTF. DNA of the CDR3: TGTGCCAGCAGTTACGACCCACAGGCTGCCTATGGCTACACCTTC. V and J are TRBV6-5 and TRBJ1-2; TRBD1 might be the D (5 bases). The CDR3 has 15 residues. Trimming removed 2 bases from V and 4 bases from J, with 14 bases in between. Germline CDR1 reads MNHEY; CDR2 reads SVGAGI.

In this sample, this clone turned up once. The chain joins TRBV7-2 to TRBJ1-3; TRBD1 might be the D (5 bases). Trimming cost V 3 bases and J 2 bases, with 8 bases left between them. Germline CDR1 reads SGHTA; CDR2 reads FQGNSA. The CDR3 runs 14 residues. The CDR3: CASSFSGAGNTIYF. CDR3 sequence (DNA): TGTGCCAGCAGCTTCTCGGGGGCTGGAAACACCATATATTTT.

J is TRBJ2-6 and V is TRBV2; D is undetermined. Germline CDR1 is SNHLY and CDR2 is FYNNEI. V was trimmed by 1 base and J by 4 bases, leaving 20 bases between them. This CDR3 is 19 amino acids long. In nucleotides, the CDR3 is TGTGCCAGCAGTGAAGGGGCGGTTAGAAGGTTCTCCGGGGCCAACGTCCTGACTTTC. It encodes CASSEGAVRRFSGANVLTF.

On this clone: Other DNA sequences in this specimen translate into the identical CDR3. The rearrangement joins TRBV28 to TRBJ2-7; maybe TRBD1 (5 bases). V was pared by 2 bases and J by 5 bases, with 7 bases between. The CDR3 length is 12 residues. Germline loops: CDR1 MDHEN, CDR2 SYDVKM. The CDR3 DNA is TGTGCCAGCAGTTTACAAGGGGACGAGCAGTACTTC. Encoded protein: CASSLQGDEQYF.

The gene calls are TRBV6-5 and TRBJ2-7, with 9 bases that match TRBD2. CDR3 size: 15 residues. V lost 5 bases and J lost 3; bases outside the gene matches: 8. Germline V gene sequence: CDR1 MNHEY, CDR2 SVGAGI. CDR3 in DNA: TGTGCCAGCAGTCCGCGACTAGCGGCGGGCTACGAGCAGTACTTC. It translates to CASSPRLAAGYEQYF.

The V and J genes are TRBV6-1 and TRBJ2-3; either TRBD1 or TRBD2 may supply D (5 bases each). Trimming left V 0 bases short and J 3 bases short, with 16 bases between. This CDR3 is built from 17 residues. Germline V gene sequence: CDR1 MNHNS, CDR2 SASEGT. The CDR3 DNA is TGTGCCAGCAGTGAAGCGCTAGGAGGAAGGGGTACAGATACGCAGTATTTT. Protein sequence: CASSEALGGRGTDTQYF.

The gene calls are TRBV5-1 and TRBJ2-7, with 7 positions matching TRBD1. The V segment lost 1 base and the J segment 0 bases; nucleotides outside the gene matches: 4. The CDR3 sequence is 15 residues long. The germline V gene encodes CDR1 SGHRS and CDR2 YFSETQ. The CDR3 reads CASSLLTGSSYEQYF. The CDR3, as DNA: TGCGCCAGCAGCTTGTTGACAGGGAGCTCCTACGAGCAGTACTTC.

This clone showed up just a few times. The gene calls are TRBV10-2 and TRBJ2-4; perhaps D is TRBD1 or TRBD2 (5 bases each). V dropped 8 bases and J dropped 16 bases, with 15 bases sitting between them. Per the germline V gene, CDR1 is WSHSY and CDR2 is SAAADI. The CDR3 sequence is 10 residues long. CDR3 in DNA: TGCGCCAGCGGTAGGGACCTCCTTTACTTC. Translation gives CASGRDLLYF.

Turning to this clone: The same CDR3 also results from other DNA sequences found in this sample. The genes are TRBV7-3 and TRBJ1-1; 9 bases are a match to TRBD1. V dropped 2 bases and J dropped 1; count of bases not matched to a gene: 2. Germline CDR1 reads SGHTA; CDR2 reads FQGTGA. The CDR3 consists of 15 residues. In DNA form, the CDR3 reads TGTGCCAGCAGCTTATCGGGACAGGGGAACACTGAAGCTTTCTTT. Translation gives CASSLSGQGNTEAFF.

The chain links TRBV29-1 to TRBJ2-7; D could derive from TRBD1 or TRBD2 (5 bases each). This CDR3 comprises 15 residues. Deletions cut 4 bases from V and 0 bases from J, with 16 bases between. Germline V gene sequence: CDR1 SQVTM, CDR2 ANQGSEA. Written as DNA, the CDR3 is TGCAGCGTTGGGGAAAGGCCAGGGAGCTCCTACGAGCAGTACTTC. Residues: CSVGERPGSSYEQYF.

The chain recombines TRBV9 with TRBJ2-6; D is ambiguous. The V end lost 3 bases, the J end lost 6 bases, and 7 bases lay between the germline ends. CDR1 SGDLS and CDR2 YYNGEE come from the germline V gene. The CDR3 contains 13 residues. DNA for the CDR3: TGTGCCAGCAGCGCCGGTGCGGCCAACGTCCTGACTTTC. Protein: CASSAGAANVLTF.

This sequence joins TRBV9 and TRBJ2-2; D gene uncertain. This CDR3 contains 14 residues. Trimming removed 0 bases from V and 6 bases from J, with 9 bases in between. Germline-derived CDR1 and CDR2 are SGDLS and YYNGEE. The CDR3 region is CASSVGLVSGELFF. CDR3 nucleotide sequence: TGTGCCAGCAGCGTAGGGCTAGTTTCCGGGGAGCTGTTTTTT. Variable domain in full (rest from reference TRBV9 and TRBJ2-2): DSGVTQTPKHLITATGQRVTLRCSPRSGDLSVYWYQQSLDQGLQFLIQYYNGEERAKGNILERFSAQQFPDLHSELNLSSLELGDSALYFCASSVGLVSGELFFGEGSRLTVL.

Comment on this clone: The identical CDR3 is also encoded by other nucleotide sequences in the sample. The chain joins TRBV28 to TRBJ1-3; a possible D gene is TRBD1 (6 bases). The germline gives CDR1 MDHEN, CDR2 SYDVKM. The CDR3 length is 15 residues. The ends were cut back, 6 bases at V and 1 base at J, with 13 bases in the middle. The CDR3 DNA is TGTGCCAGCAGGCCAACAGGGTCTTCTGGAAACACCATATATTTT. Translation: CASRPTGSSGNTIYF.

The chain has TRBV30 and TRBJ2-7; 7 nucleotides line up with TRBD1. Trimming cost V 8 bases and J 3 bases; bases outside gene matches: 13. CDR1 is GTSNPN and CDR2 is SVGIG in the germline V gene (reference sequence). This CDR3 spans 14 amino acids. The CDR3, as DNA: TGTGCCAGAGAGGACAGGACGCCTTACTACGAGCAGTACTTC. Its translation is CAREDRTPYYEQYF.

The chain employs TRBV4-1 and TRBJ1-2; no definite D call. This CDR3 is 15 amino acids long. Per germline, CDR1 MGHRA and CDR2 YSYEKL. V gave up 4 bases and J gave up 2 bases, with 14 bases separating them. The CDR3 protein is CASSPPTVSNYGYTF. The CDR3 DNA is TGCGCCAGCAGCCCTCCTACAGTTAGCAACTATGGCTACACCTTC.

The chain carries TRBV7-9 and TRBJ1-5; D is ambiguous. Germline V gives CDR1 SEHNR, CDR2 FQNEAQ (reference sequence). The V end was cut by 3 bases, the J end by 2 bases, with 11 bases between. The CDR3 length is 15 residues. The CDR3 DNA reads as TGTGCCAGCAGCTTCGGTGATCTCGGCAATCAGCCCCAGCATTTT. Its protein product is CASSFGDLGNQPQHF.

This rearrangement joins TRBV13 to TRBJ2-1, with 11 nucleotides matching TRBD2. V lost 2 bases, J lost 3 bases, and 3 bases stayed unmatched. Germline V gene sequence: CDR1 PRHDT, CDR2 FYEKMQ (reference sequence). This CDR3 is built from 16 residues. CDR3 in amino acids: CASSLPTSGSYNEQFF. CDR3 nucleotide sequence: TGTGCCAGCAGCTTACCTACTAGCGGGAGCTACAATGAGCAGTTCTTC.

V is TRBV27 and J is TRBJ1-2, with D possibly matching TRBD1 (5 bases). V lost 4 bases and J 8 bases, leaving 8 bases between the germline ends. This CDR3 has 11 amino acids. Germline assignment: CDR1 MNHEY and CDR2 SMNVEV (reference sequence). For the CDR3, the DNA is TGTGCCAGCAGTTGGGGGGGAGGCTACACCTTC. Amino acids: CASSWGGGYTF.

The CDR3 DNA reads TGCAGCGTTGGGGGACTAGCGGTATACGAGCAGTACTTC. Its protein is CSVGGLAVYEQYF. The rearrangement uses TRBV29-1 and TRBJ2-5; 11 nucleotides align to TRBD2. The end of the DNA fits TRBJ2-7 better, so the J call may be wrong. The CDR3 sequence is 13 residues long. The germline gives CDR1 SQVTM, CDR2 ANQGSEA.

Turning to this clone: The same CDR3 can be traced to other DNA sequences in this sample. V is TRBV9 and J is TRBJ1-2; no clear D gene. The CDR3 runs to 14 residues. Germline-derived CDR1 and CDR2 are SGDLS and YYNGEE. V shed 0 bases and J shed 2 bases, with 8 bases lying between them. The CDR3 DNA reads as TGTGCCAGCAGCGTAGGAGGGTCCAACTATGGCTACACCTTC. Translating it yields CASSVGGSNYGYTF. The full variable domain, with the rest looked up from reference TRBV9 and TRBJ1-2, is DSGVTQTPKHLITATGQRVTLRCSPRSGDLSVYWYQQSLDQGLQFLIQYYNGEERAKGNILERFSAQQFPDLHSELNLSSLELGDSALYFCASSVGGSNYGYTFGSGTRLTVV.

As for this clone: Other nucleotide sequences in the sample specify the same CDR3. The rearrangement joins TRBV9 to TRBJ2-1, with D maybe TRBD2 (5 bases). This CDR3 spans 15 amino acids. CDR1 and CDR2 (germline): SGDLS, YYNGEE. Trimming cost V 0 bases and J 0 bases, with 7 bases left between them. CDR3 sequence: CASSVAGNSYNEQFF. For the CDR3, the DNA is TGTGCCAGCAGCGTAGCCGGGAACTCCTACAATGAGCAGTTCTTC.

Here the CDR3 reads CASSASGGTTDTQYF. CDR3 nucleotides: TGTGCCAGCAGCGCCAGTGGGGGGACCACAGATACGCAGTATTTT. The chain recombines TRBV9 with TRBJ2-3; possible D gene TRBD2, 6 bases. The ends were cut back, 3 bases at V and 2 bases at J, with 13 bases in the middle. Germline CDR1 and CDR2: SGDLS and YYNGEE. The CDR3 is 15 residues long. The entire variable domain, with the rest obtained from reference TRBV9 and TRBJ2-3, is as follows: DSGVTQTPKHLITATGQRVTLRCSPRSGDLSVYWYQQSLDQGLQFLIQYYNGEERAKGNILERFSAQQFPDLHSELNLSSLELGDSALYFCASSASGGTTDTQYFGPGTRLTVL.

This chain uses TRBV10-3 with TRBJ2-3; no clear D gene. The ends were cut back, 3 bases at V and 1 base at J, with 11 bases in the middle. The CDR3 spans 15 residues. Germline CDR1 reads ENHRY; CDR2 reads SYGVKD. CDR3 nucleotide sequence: TGTGCCATCAGTGAAGGGTTTTCGGGCACAGATACGCAGTATTTT. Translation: CAISEGFSGTDTQYF.